The rows below give T cell receptor beta chains drawn from one sample of a study of blood T cell repertoires in COVID-19. Using immunoSEQ multiplex PCR, the repertoire was profiled, and TCRdb retains in-frame clones only, with some absent. The table lists over 250,000 clones, roughly 85% of them singletons. The sequencing input was peripheral blood. These receptors were collected from a woman in her sixties or seventies with acute or convalescent COVID-19. CDR3s include the opening cysteine and the closing phenylalanine or tryptophan. A D gene is named only where the DNA matches it firmly. Clone sizes are given selectively: once, few, many, or a class where the clone is expanded.

V gene: TRBV6-5; J gene: TRBJ2-7; clone size: few; D gene: .; CDR3 length: 11; CDR3 DNA: TGTGCCAGCACAGGGGCCTACGAGCAGTACTTC; CDR3 protein: CASTGAYEQYF
V gene: TRBV5-6; J gene: TRBJ1-2; clone size: .; D gene: TRBD1; CDR3 length: 15; CDR3 DNA: TGTGCCAGCAGCCCGGGGCCAGGACAGGGGTATGGCTACACCTTC; CDR3 protein: CASSPGPGQGYGYTF
V gene: TRBV2; J gene: TRBJ2-5; clone size: .; D gene: .; CDR3 length: 11; CDR3 DNA: TGTGCCAGCAGTGTCGAGAAGACCCAGTACTTC; CDR3 protein: CASSVEKTQYF
V gene: TRBV12-3/TRBV12-4; J gene: TRBJ2-5; clone size: .; D gene: TRBD1; CDR3 length: 13; CDR3 DNA: TGTGCCAGCAGTTCTCGGACAGGGTCGACGGAGTACTTC; CDR3 protein: CASSSRTGSTEYF
V gene: TRBV7-9; J gene: TRBJ2-2; clone size: once; D gene: TRBD1; CDR3 length: 14; CDR3 DNA: TGTGCCAGCAGCCGGACAGGGGACACCGGGGAGCTGTTTTTT; CDR3 protein: CASSRTGDTGELFF
V gene: TRBV5-4; J gene: TRBJ2-7; clone size: .; D gene: .; CDR3 length: 15; CDR3 DNA: TGTGCCAGCAGCTTGGGAGGGAAGGGCCCCTACGAGCAGTACTTC; CDR3 protein: CASSLGGKGPYEQYF
V gene: TRBV6-5; J gene: TRBJ1-1; clone size: .; D gene: .; CDR3 length: 14; CDR3 DNA: TGTGCCAGCAGTCGCCTAGAGGGGGAGACTGAAGCTTTCTTT; CDR3 protein: CASSRLEGETEAFF
V gene: TRBV30; J gene: TRBJ2-7; clone size: .; D gene: .; CDR3 length: 13; CDR3 DNA: TGTGCCTGGAGTAGCACAGGGCCCGGTGAGCAGTACTTC; CDR3 protein: CAWSSTGPGEQYF
V gene: TRBV2; J gene: TRBJ2-7; clone size: .; D gene: TRBD1; CDR3 length: 14; CDR3 DNA: TGTGCCAGCAGGCGGACAGGGGGCTCCTACGAGCAGTACTTC; CDR3 protein: CASRRTGGSYEQYF
V gene: TRBV19; J gene: TRBJ1-2; clone size: once; D gene: .; CDR3 length: 15; CDR3 DNA: TGTGCCAGTAGTATAGACCTCAGAGGGGGCTATGGCTACACCTTC; CDR3 protein: CASSIDLRGGYGYTF
V gene: TRBV2; J gene: TRBJ2-6; clone size: once; D gene: TRBD1; CDR3 length: 19; CDR3 DNA: TGTGCCAGCAGTTCCAGGACAGGGAACTTCTTATCTGGGGCCAACGTCCTGACTTTC; CDR3 protein: CASSSRTGNFLSGANVLTF
V gene: TRBV6-1; J gene: TRBJ1-2; clone size: .; D gene: .; CDR3 length: 14; CDR3 DNA: TGTGCCAGCAGTGAAAGTGGGGTCGGGGATGGCTACACCTTC; CDR3 protein: CASSESGVGDGYTF
V gene: TRBV19; J gene: TRBJ1-2; clone size: .; D gene: .; CDR3 length: 13; CDR3 DNA: TGTGCCAGTAGTAAAGGAAGTGACTCTCTCCCTTTCTTC; CDR3 protein: CASSKGSDSLPFF
V gene: TRBV5-1; J gene: TRBJ1-6; clone size: .; D gene: TRBD1; CDR3 length: 18; CDR3 DNA: TGCGCCAGCAGCTTGGAGGGACAGGGGGCCTCCTATAATTCACCCCTCCACTTT; CDR3 protein: CASSLEGQGASYNSPLHF
V gene: TRBV2; J gene: TRBJ1-6; clone size: .; D gene: TRBD1; CDR3 length: 16; CDR3 DNA: TGTGCCAGCAGTGCATGGGACAGGGGAATTAATTCACCCCTCCACTTT; CDR3 protein: CASSAWDRGINSPLHF
V gene: TRBV19; J gene: TRBJ2-1; clone size: .; D gene: TRBD1; CDR3 length: 14; CDR3 DNA: TGTGCCAGTAGTCCGGGACAGACCTACAATGAGCAGTTCTTC; CDR3 protein: CASSPGQTYNEQFF
V gene: TRBV7-9; J gene: TRBJ2-7; clone size: .; D gene: .; CDR3 length: 15; CDR3 DNA: TGTGCCAGCAGCCCCACGCTGGGGGCTGGGAACGAGCAGTACTTC; CDR3 protein: CASSPTLGAGNEQYF
V gene: TRBV30; J gene: TRBJ1-1; clone size: .; D gene: .; CDR3 length: 13; CDR3 DNA: TGTGCCTGGAGTACAGGGACGAACACTGAAGCTTTCTTT; CDR3 protein: CAWSTGTNTEAFF
V gene: TRBV19; J gene: TRBJ2-5; clone size: .; D gene: .; CDR3 length: 14; CDR3 DNA: TGTGCCAGTAGTGCCCGGACAGAAACAGAGACCCAGTACTTC; CDR3 protein: CASSARTETETQYF
V gene: TRBV7-3; J gene: TRBJ2-7; clone size: .; D gene: .; CDR3 length: 14; CDR3 DNA: TGTGCCAGCAGCTTACTCGGCAGGGTCGACGAGCAGTACTTC; CDR3 protein: CASSLLGRVDEQYF
V gene: TRBV4-2; J gene: TRBJ2-1; clone size: once; D gene: .; CDR3 length: 16; CDR3 DNA: TGTGCCAGCAGCCAAGATTACGTGAGGCTCTACAATGAGCAGTTCTTC; CDR3 protein: CASSQDYVRLYNEQFF
V gene: TRBV5-1; J gene: TRBJ1-1; clone size: .; D gene: .; CDR3 length: 13; CDR3 DNA: TGCGCCAGCAGTTTTACAGTGAACACTGAAGCTTTCTTT; CDR3 protein: CASSFTVNTEAFF
V gene: TRBV5-5; J gene: TRBJ1-4; clone size: .; D gene: .; CDR3 length: 17; CDR3 DNA: TGTGCCAGCAGACCCCCGGGGGGAGTAGGCCCGCCTGGGGAACTGTTTTTT; CDR3 protein: CASRPPGGVGPPGELFF
V gene: TRBV30; J gene: TRBJ1-1; clone size: .; D gene: .; CDR3 length: 13; CDR3 DNA: TGTGCCTGGAGCGACGGGGAGGGGTCTGAAGCTTTCTTT; CDR3 protein: CAWSDGEGSEAFF